The 29 T cell receptor beta chains below come from one sample, sequenced in a study of T cells in Graves' hyperthyroidism and ophthalmopathy. Amplification yielded TCR beta CDR3 regions, with RNA transcripts as the source. First-round RT-PCR with HTBI primers amplified the TCR CDR3 region. From the multiplex PCR reads, TCRdb called clonotypes with MiXCR, one entry per CDR3 protein. Counted here are around 99,000 distinct CDR3 sequences, about 17% occurring once; the ten biggest clones make up around 42%. The specimen sequenced was blood. All receptors derive from a woman aged 50 to 65 with Graves' hyperthyroidism.

This clonotype was picked up many times. This chain uses TRBV18 with TRBJ1-2; D is unresolved. There are 12 residues in the CDR3. Trimming shortened V by 6 bases and J by 4 bases, and 9 bases separated the two germline ends. Germline V gene data show CDR1 as KGHSH and CDR2 as LQKENI. The CDR3 nucleotides are TGTGCCAGCTCCCCCACGGGCTATGGCTACACCTTC. Translation gives CASSPTGYGYTF.

This chain connects TRBV11-1 to TRBJ2-1; 7 bases are shared with TRBD2. The V segment lost 6 bases and the J segment 9 bases; nucleotides outside the gene matches: 14. CDR1 and CDR2 from the germline V gene are SGHAT and FQDESV (reference sequence). The CDR3 runs 15 residues. The CDR3 protein is CASSPLRERFGEQFF. CDR3 DNA sequence: TGTGCCAGCAGTCCGCTGCGGGAGAGGTTCGGTGAGCAGTTCTTC.

This clonotype was detected many times. The rearrangement joins TRBV7-8 to TRBJ2-1; D possibly corresponds to TRBD1 (7 bases). This CDR3 has 13 residues. Per the germline V gene, CDR1 is SGHVS and CDR2 is FQNEAQ. The germline V and J ends were trimmed by 8 bases and 10 bases, with 18 bases remaining between them. CDR3 sequence (DNA): TGTGCCAGCCGGAGGGGGCCGGTCGAAGAGCAGTTCTTC. This sequence encodes CASRRGPVEEQFF.

This chain joins TRBV11-3 and TRBJ1-1; the match to TRBD1 covers 12 bases. Germline CDR1 and CDR2: SGHNT and YENEEA. J lost 4 bases, V lost 0 bases, and 6 bases had no gene match. The CDR3 spans 17 residues. CDR3 sequence: CASSLEGDRGPGTEAFF. The CDR3 DNA sequence: TGTGCCAGCAGCTTAGAAGGGGACAGGGGGCCCGGCACTGAAGCTTTCTTT.

The rearrangement uses TRBV5-1 and TRBJ2-1; no reliable D call. CDR3 length: 14 residues. V was clipped by 3 bases and J by 8 bases, with 15 bases between them. Germline V lookup: CDR1 SGHRS, CDR2 YFSETQ. CDR3 DNA: TGCGCCAGCAGCTCTAGGACCCAATCCCATGAGCAGTTCTTC. Translation gives CASSSRTQSHEQFF.

This clonotype was observed many times. The chain carries TRBV12-3 or TRBV12-4 and TRBJ2-7; 8 bases fit TRBD1. V shed 7 bases and J 5 bases; nucleotides not matched to a gene: 7. The length of the CDR3 is 13 residues. CDR3 bases: TGTGCCAGCACTGGGGCAGGGGGCAACGAGCAGTACTTC. This translates into CASTGAGGNEQYF.

The chain links TRBV6-2 or TRBV6-3 to TRBJ1-1; D is uncertain. With 6 bases removed from V and 0 bases from J, the gap between germline ends came to 8 bases. Per the germline V gene, CDR1 is MNHEY and CDR2 is SVGEGT. The CDR3 sequence is 13 residues long. CDR3 loop: CASRAAMNTEAFF. Written as DNA, the CDR3 is TGTGCCAGCAGGGCAGCCATGAACACTGAAGCTTTCTTT.

This clonotype was recorded many times. This chain links TRBV7-8 with TRBJ1-6, with D uncertain. CDR3 size: 14 residues. Germline V CDR1 and CDR2: SGHVS, FQNEAQ. The V end lost 5 bases, the J end lost 6 bases, and 11 bases lay between the germline ends. The chain's CDR3 is CASSATSANSPLHF. For the CDR3, the DNA is TGTGCCAGCAGCGCAACTAGTGCTAATTCACCCCTCCACTTT.

This clonotype has just a few counts. This chain links TRBV19 with TRBJ2-5; 9 bases are shared with TRBD1. This CDR3 contains 14 residues. Germline-derived CDR1 and CDR2 are LNHDA and SQIVND (reference sequence). V shed 3 bases, J shed 4 bases, and the junction held 3 bases outside the gene matches. This CDR3 is CASSIAGQGETQYF. The CDR3 coding sequence is TGTGCCAGTAGTATCGCGGGACAGGGAGAGACCCAGTACTTC.

This clonotype was recorded at least ten times. V and J are TRBV6-1 and TRBJ2-1; D perhaps matches TRBD2 (6 bases). Trimming took 5 bases from V and 0 from J, leaving 11 bases between them. The CDR3 has 15 residues. Germline V gene sequence: CDR1 MNHNS, CDR2 SASEGT. DNA for the CDR3: TGTGCCAGCAGTTATCGGGAGAGCTCCTACAATGAGCAGTTCTTC. Its translation is CASSYRESSYNEQFF.

Many counts were recorded for this clonotype. The chain uses TRBV5-8 and TRBJ2-1; TRBD2 is a possible D gene (6 bases). Germline V gives CDR1 SGHTS, CDR2 YDEGEE. This CDR3 is built from 11 residues. The germline V and J ends were trimmed by 6 bases and 6 bases, with 7 bases remaining between them. The CDR3 loop reads CASTGGNEQFF. The CDR3 DNA sequence: TGTGCCAGCACCGGGGGCAATGAGCAGTTCTTC.

The V gene is TRBV3-1, the J gene TRBJ2-7; perhaps TRBD1 as D (6 bases). The CDR3 length is 15 residues. Germline V lookup: CDR1 LGHDT, CDR2 YNNKEL (reference sequence). Trimming removed 4 bases from V and 3 bases from J, with 16 bases in between. DNA for the CDR3: TGTGCCAGCAGCCTCTCGCGGACAGAAAACTACGAGCAGTACTTC. It codes for CASSLSRTENYEQYF.

V is TRBV5-4 and J is TRBJ2-1, with TRBD2 identical over 8 bases. The CDR3 covers 15 residues. Germline values: CDR1 SGHNT, CDR2 YYREEE (reference sequence). V was pared by 4 bases and J by 4 bases, with 7 bases of the junction left unmatched. The CDR3 loop is CASSTRASGYNEQFF. CDR3 sequence (DNA): TGTGCCAGCAGCACTAGGGCTAGCGGGTACAATGAGCAGTTCTTC.

The sample holds many counts of this clonotype. The chain combines TRBV20-1 with TRBJ2-1; D gene ambiguous. Germline CDR1 reads DFQATT; CDR2 reads SNEGSKA (reference sequence). V was pared by 1 base and J by 8 bases, with 12 bases between. The CDR3 contains 13 residues. The CDR3 region has the DNA TGCAGTGCTAGAGTTGCCCCGTTACATGAGCAGTTCTTC. Translated, it gives CSARVAPLHEQFF.

The table lists this clonotype with a few counts. The junction does not match germline at one end; this may be a read error. For the CDR3, the DNA is TGTGCTAGCAGTGAACAGGGGGGACTGAGTAACTATGGCAACACCTTC. Amino acids: CASSEQGGLSNYGNTF. This rearrangement joins TRBV2 to TRBJ1-2, with 8 bases lining up with TRBD1. There are 16 residues in the CDR3. In germline, CDR1 is SNHLY, CDR2 FYNNEI.

The chain joins TRBV12-3 or TRBV12-4 to TRBJ1-1; 7 nucleotides match TRBD1. Trimming took 10 bases from V and 4 from J; bases not matched to a gene: 9. This CDR3 is built from 13 residues. This CDR3 reads CATSRDRGTEAFF. The CDR3 DNA is TGTGCCACCAGCAGGGACAGAGGCACTGAAGCTTTCTTT.

This clonotype was counted ten times or more. V usage is TRBV4-1 and J usage is TRBJ2-2, with TRBD1 as a possible D gene (6 bases). CDR3 length: 19 residues. Germline-derived CDR1 and CDR2 are MGHRA and YSYEKL. The germline V and J ends were trimmed by 6 bases and 3 bases, with 26 bases remaining between them. The CDR3 DNA follows: TGCGCCAGCAGGGTCTCTAATCAACAGGGTGGATTTGACACCGGGGAGCTGTTTTTT. It yields the protein CASRVSNQQGGFDTGELFF.

This clonotype came up many times. The chain couples TRBV5-6 to TRBJ2-5, with TRBD1 identical over 9 bases. The CDR3 is 16 amino acids. V was pared by 5 bases and J by 4 bases, with 12 bases of the junction left unmatched. Germline assignment: CDR1 SGHDT and CDR2 YYEEEE. The CDR3 loop reads CASSLLRDRARETQYF. CDR3 DNA: TGTGCCAGCAGTCTTCTCCGGGACAGGGCTCGAGAGACCCAGTACTTC.

At least ten counts were recorded for this clonotype. The junction departs from the called germline gene at one end, perhaps through a read error. This chain links TRBV9 with TRBJ2-6, with D possibly being TRBD1 (5 bases). The CDR3 spans 15 residues. CDR1 is SGDLS, CDR2 YYNGEE, per germline. The CDR3 protein is CASSPPQAGTNVLTF. The DNA for the CDR3 is TGTGCCAGCAGCCCTCCACAGGCTGGGACCAACGTCCTGACTTTC. Using reference TRBV9 and TRBJ2-6 for the parts outside the CDR3, the full variable domain is DSGVTQTPKHLITATGQRVTLRCSPRSGDLSVYWYQQSLDQGLQFLIQYYNGEERAKGNILERFSAQQFPDLHSELNLSSLELGDSALYFCASSPPQAGTNVLTFGAGSRLTVL.

There are many counts of this clonotype. The chain is built from TRBV30 and TRBJ2-7, with D perhaps matching TRBD1 or TRBD2 (5 bases each). V was pared by 4 bases and J by 3 bases, with 13 bases between. The CDR3 consists of 13 residues. The germline gives CDR1 GTSNPN, CDR2 SVGIG (reference sequence). CDR3: CAWTYPGGYEQYV. DNA for the CDR3: TGTGCCTGGACCTACCCTGGGGGCTACGAGCAGTACGTC.

This clonotype was detected ten times or more. J is TRBJ2-3 and V is TRBV6-4; 8 bases align to TRBD1. Trimming at V came to 0 bases and at J to 5 bases, leaving 1 base not matched to a gene. The CDR3 covers 14 residues. Germline-derived CDR1 and CDR2 are MRHNA and SNTAGT. CDR3 in DNA: TGTGCCAGCAGTGACTCGACAGGGGAAGATACGCAGTATTTT. It encodes CASSDSTGEDTQYF.

At least ten counts were recorded for this clonotype. The rearrangement uses TRBV20-1 and TRBJ2-3; D may be TRBD2 (5 bases). Per germline, CDR1 DFQATT and CDR2 SNEGSKA (reference sequence). CDR3 length: 14 amino acids. V gave up 3 bases and J gave up 2 bases, with 12 bases separating them. CDR3 amino acids: CSASRGSPTDTQYF. CDR3 nucleotide sequence: TGCAGTGCTAGCCGGGGAAGTCCCACAGATACGCAGTATTTT.

This chain joins TRBV25-1 and TRBJ2-7; maybe TRBD1 (7 bases). The CDR3 is 13 amino acids. V was trimmed by 3 bases and J by 4 bases, leaving 10 bases between them. Germline V gene data show CDR1 as MGHDK and CDR2 as SYGVNS. Written as DNA, the CDR3 is TGTGCCAGCAGTGAGACAGGGAGGTACGAGCAGTACTTC. This gives the protein CASSETGRYEQYF.

The gene calls are TRBV7-3 and TRBJ2-7; 13 bases map to TRBD2. The CDR3 is 15 amino acids. Germline CDR1 SGHTA, CDR2 FQGTGA. Trimming at V came to 5 bases and at J to 5 bases, leaving 6 bases not matched to a gene. CDR3 sequence (DNA): TGTGCCAGCAGCCGAGGACTAGCGGGAGTAAACGAGCAGTACTTC. Protein product: CASSRGLAGVNEQYF.

The sample holds many counts of this clonotype. This rearrangement joins TRBV9 to TRBJ2-3; D is unclear. The CDR3 is 15 amino acids. V lost 3 bases and J 5 bases, leaving 16 bases between the germline ends. From germline, CDR1 is SGDLS and CDR2 YYNGEE. The CDR3, as DNA: TGTGCCAGCAGCGCACTCCACTCGGTTAAAGATACGCAGTATTTT. Translating it yields CASSALHSVKDTQYF.

This clonotype was seen many times. CDR3 amino acids: CSARDPGSNQPQHF. The CDR3, as DNA: TGCAGTGCTAGAGATCCCGGGTCTAATCAGCCCCAGCATTTT. This chain uses TRBV20-1 with TRBJ1-5; D unresolved. The V gene's germline CDR1 is DFQATT and CDR2 SNEGSKA (reference sequence). This CDR3 is 14 amino acids long. Trimming removed 0 bases from V and 4 bases from J, with 10 bases in between.

A few counts support this clonotype. V is TRBV14 and J is TRBJ2-1, with TRBD2 matching 10 bases. Per the germline V gene, CDR1 is SGHDN and CDR2 is FVKESK. The CDR3 is 15 amino acids. With 2 bases clipped from V and 3 bases from J, the junction kept 1 base outside the gene matches. This CDR3 reads CASSQSGGDYNEQFF. As DNA, the CDR3 is TGTGCCAGCAGCCAAAGCGGGGGGGACTACAATGAGCAGTTCTTC.

This clonotype appeared many times. The rearrangement joins TRBV24-1 to TRBJ2-7; D perhaps matches TRBD2 (5 bases). The CDR3 is 15 amino acids. The V end lost 1 base, the J end lost 3 bases, and 12 bases lay between the germline ends. CDR1 is KGHDR and CDR2 is SFDVKD in the germline V gene. The CDR3 protein is CATSDFSRGYYEQYF. Written as DNA, the CDR3 is TGTGCCACCAGTGATTTCTCCCGCGGGTACTACGAGCAGTACTTC.

This clonotype appeared a few times. J is TRBJ2-1 and V is TRBV7-2, with 7 bases identical to TRBD1. V trimming: 2 bases; J trimming: 8 bases; junction bases outside the gene matches: 15. This CDR3 has 17 amino acids. Germline loops: CDR1 SGHTA, CDR2 FQGNSA. CDR3 coding DNA: TGTGCCAGCAGCTTAACCGGGACAGATAATTGGATTCATGAGCAGTTCTTC. Translation: CASSLTGTDNWIHEQFF.